The 3 T cell receptor beta chains in this list originate from one sample, sequenced in a study of OX40 agonist ivuxolimab in advanced cancers. Measured with immunoSEQ multiplex PCR; TCRdb has only the in-frame clones, and not every one. The sample records 25,000 to 40,000 clones, about 89% being singletons. The specimen was CD4+ or CD8+ T cells sorted from blood, collected in a trial of the OX40 agonist ivuxolimab. These receptors all stem from an adult with an advanced solid tumor such as melanoma, head and neck, liver or kidney cancer.

The rearrangement joins TRBV2 to TRBJ2-5; possibly TRBD1 for D (6 bases). V lost 7 bases and J lost 5, with 17 bases in between. Per germline, CDR1 SNHLY and CDR2 FYNNEI. The CDR3 length is 14 residues. The chain's CDR3 is CASNWGGQGETQYF. For the CDR3, the DNA is TGTGCCAGCAATTGGGGCGGCCAGGGGGAGACCCAGTACTTC.

The V call is TRBV18, the J call TRBJ2-2, with 8 bases that match TRBD2. This CDR3 is 16 amino acids long. The J segment lost 4 bases and the V segment lost 0 bases, leaving 4 bases of the junction unmatched. The V gene's germline CDR1 is KGHSH and CDR2 LQKENI. CDR3 nucleotide sequence: TGTGCCAGCTCACCACCCGGGACTAGATTCACCGGGGAGCTGTTTTTT. Translating it yields CASSPPGTRFTGELFF. Supplemented by reference TRBV18 and TRBJ2-2, the full variable domain reads NAGVMQNPRHLVRRRGQEARLRCSPMKGHSHVYWYRQLPEEGLKFMVYLQKENIIDESGMPKERFSAEFPKEGPSILRIQQVVRGDSAAYFCASSPPGTRFTGELFFGEGSRLTVL.

The genes are TRBV11-2 and TRBJ2-5; D is perhaps TRBD2 (6 bases). Germline CDR1 reads SGHAT; CDR2 reads FQNNGV. The V end was cut by 2 bases, the J end by 4 bases, with 14 bases between. The CDR3 has 15 amino acids. The CDR3 region has the DNA TGTGCCAGCAGCTTACTCGGGGGTTGGGGAGAGACCCAGTACTTC. It translates to CASSLLGGWGETQYF.